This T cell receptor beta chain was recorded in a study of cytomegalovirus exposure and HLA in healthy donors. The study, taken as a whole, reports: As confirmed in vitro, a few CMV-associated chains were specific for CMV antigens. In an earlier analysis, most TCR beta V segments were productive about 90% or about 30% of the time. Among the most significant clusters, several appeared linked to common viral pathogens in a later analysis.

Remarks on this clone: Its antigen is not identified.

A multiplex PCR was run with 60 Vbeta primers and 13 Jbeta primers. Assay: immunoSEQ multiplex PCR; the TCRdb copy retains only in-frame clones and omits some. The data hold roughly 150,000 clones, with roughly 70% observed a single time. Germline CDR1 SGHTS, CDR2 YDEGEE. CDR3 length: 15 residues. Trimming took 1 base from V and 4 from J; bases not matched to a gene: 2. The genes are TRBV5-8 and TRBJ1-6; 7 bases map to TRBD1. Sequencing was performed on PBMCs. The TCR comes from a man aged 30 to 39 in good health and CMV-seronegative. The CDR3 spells CASSLRQGYNSPLHF. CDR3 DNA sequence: TGTGCCAGCAGCTTGAGACAGGGTTATAATTCACCCCTCCACTTT.